This T cell receptor (beta chain) was obtained from a study of PD-L1 blockade in urothelial cancer. About the study: At 3 weeks (second dose) and 6 weeks after starting treatment, blood was analyzed.

Time point denoted: peripheral blood 6 weeks after treatment start. The CDR3 extends over 16 amino acids. The V gene's germline CDR1 is SGHVS and CDR2 FQNEAQ. Trimming left V 6 bases short and J 0 bases short, with 15 bases between. This clone was found a few times. Libraries were prepared by immunoSEQ multiplex PCR; TCRdb keeps only in-frame clonotypes and omits some of them. The table shows 40,000 or so clones, with 65% to 90% occurring only once. The chain has TRBV7-8 and TRBJ1-3; possible D gene TRBD1, 6 bases. Material: PBMCs, obtained around atezolizumab (anti-PD-L1) treatment. This sequence was found in a man in his 60s with urothelial cancer. The CDR3 spells CASRRTRTVSGNTIYF. In nucleotides, the CDR3 is TGTGCCAGCAGACGGACAAGGACAGTCTCTGGAAACACCATATATTTT.